This T cell receptor (beta chain) derives from a study of T cells in Graves' hyperthyroidism and ophthalmopathy. As for the study in general: Once the initial diagnosis was made, peripheral blood was obtained before any treatment. Study results and limitations: With a median lead of about 6.9 months before onset, the model predicted ophthalmopathy. Also found in blood were most expanded thyroid clonotypes above 0.001. From stable hyperthyroidism, ophthalmopathy was set apart by a 13 V-J model.

Worth noting for this clonotype: What it binds is not known.

What was amplified from RNA transcripts were TCR beta CDR3 regions. An initial round of RT-PCR targeting the TCR CDR3 relied on the HTBI primer set. TCRdb redid the calling of the multiplex PCR reads with MiXCR, one entry per CDR3 protein. The sample contains approximately 590,000 distinct CDR3 sequences, less than 20% of which appear only once. The CDR3 spans 13 residues. V lost 4 bases, J lost 5 bases, and 9 bases lay in between. Per germline, CDR1 SGHRS and CDR2 YFSETQ. The sequenced sample was blood. The source of this sequence is a woman aged 25 to 45 with Graves' hyperthyroidism. The chain links TRBV5-1 to TRBJ2-2; no firm D call. CDR3 DNA sequence: TGCGCCAGCAGCCCGAGGTATACCGGGGAGCTGTTTTTT. Translating it yields CASSPRYTGELFF.